This T cell receptor (beta chain) is drawn from a study of T cell responses to AZD1222 COVID-19 vaccine. Repertoires were generated with immunoSEQ multiplex PCR, while TCRdb's copy carries only in-frame clones and drops some. The sample contains just under 100,000 clones, about 88% of which appear only once. Study-wide points: Repertoire samples came only from after the peak T cell response. Regions left unmutated in variants are reportedly the target of nearly half of spike-specific TCRs. Baseline seropositivity occurred in only six AZD1222 recipients.

With regard to this clone: No antigen is known for it.

The source material was peripheral blood, sampled on day 0 of AZD1222 vaccination. The clonotype originates from an adult in good health.

The CDR3 is CAGNLDRGIAPLHF. DNA for the CDR3: TGTGCCGGGAACTTGGACAGGGGTATTGCACCCCTCCACTTT. The chain uses TRBV6-5 and TRBJ1-6; 9 bases align to TRBD1. From germline, CDR1 is MNHEY and CDR2 SVGAGI. This CDR3 is built from 14 residues. The trim removed 11 bases at V and 11 bases at J, leaving 13 bases unmatched.